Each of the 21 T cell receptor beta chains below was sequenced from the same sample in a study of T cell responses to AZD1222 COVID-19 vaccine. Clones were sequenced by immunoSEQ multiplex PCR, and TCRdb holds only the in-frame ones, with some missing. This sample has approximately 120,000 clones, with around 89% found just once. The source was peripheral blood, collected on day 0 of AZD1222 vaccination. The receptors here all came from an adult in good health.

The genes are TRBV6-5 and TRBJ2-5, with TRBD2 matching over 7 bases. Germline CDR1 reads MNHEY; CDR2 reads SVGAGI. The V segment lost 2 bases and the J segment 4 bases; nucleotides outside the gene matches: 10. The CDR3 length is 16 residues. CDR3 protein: CASSYGGGDIAETQYF. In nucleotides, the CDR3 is TGTGCCAGCAGTTACGGTGGGGGGGATATTGCAGAGACCCAGTACTTC.

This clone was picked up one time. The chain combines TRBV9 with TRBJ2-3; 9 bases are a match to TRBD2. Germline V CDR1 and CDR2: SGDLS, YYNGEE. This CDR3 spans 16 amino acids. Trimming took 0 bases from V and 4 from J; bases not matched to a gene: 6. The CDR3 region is CASSVAVSGGADTQYF. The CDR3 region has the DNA TGTGCCAGCAGCGTAGCCGTTAGCGGGGGAGCAGATACGCAGTATTTT.

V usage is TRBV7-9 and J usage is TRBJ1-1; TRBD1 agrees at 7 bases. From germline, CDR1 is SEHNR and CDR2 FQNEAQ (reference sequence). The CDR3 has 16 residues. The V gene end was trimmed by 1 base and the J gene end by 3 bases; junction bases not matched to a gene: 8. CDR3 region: CASSLGLRQGDTEAFF. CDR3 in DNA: TGTGCCAGCAGCTTAGGACTCCGACAGGGCGACACTGAAGCTTTCTTT.

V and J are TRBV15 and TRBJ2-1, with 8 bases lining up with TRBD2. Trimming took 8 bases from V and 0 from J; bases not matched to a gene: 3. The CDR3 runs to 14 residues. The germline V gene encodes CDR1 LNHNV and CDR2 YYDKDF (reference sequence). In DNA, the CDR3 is TGTGCCACCGGTCGGGGGGGCTCCTACAATGAGCAGTTCTTC. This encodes CATGRGGSYNEQFF. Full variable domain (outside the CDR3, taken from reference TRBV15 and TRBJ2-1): DAMVIQNPRYQVTQFGKPVTLSCSQTLNHNVMYWYQQKSSQAPKLLFHYYDKDFNNEADTPDNFQSRRPNTSFCFLDIRSPGLGDTAMYLCATGRGGSYNEQFFGPGTRLTVL.

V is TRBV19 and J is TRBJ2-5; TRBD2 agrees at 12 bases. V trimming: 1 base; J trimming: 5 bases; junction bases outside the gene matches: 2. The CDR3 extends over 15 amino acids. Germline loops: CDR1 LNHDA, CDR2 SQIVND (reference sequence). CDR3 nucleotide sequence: TGTGCCAGTAGTATAGGTGGGACTAGCGGGGAGACCCAGTACTTC. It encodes CASSIGGTSGETQYF.

CDR3 residues: CASSSPPHSPLHF. The CDR3 DNA reads as TGTGCCAGCAGTTCCCCCCCGCATTCACCCCTCCACTTT. V usage is TRBV12-3 or TRBV12-4 and J usage is TRBJ1-6; D remains ambiguous. V was shortened by 4 bases and J by 8 bases, with 9 bases between the two germline ends. CDR3 size: 13 residues.

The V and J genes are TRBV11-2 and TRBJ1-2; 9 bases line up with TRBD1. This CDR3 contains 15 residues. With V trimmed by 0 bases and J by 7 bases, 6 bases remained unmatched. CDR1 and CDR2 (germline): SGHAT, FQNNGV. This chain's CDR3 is CASSLDRDRVGGYTF. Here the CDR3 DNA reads TGTGCCAGCAGCTTAGATCGGGACAGGGTGGGTGGCTACACCTTC.

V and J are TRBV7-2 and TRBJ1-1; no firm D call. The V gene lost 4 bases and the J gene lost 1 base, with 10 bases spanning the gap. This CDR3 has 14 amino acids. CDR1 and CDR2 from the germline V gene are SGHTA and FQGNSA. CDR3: CASSSGPGNTEAFF. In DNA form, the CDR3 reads TGTGCCAGCAGCTCTGGACCAGGGAACACTGAAGCTTTCTTT.

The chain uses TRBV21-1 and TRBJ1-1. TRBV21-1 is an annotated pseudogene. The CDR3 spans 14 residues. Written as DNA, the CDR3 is TGTGCCAGCATGGGACGGGGATTGAACACTGAAGCTTTCTTT. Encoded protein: CASMGRGLNTEAFF.

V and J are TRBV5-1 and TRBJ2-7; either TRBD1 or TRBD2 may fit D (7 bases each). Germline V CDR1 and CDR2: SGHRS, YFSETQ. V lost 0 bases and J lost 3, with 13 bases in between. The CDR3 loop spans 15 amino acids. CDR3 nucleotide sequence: TGCGCCAGCAGCTTGGGACAGGGAGGGATCTACGAGCAGTACTTC. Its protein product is CASSLGQGGIYEQYF.

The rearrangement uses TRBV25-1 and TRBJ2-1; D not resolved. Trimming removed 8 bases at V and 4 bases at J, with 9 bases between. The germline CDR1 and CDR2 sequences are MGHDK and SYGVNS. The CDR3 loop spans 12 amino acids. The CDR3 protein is CASGLTYNEQFF. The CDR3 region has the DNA TGTGCCAGCGGATTAACTTACAATGAGCAGTTCTTC.

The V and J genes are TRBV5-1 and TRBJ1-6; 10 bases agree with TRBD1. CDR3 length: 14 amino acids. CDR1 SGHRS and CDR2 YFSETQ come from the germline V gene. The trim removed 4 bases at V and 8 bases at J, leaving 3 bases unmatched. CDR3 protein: CASSPGTGDSPLHF. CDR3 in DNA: TGCGCCAGCAGCCCTGGGACAGGGGATTCACCCCTCCACTTT.

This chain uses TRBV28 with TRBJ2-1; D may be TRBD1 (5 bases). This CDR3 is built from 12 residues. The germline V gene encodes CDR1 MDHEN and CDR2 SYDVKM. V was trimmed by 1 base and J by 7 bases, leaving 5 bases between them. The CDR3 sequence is CASSLSGNEQFF. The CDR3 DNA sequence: TGTGCCAGCAGTTTATCAGGGAATGAGCAGTTCTTC.

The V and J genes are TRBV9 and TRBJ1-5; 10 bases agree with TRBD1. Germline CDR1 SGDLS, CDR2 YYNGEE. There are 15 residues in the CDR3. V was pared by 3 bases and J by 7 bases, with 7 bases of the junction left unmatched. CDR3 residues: CASSAGQGTVQPQHF. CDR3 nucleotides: TGTGCCAGCAGCGCGGGACAGGGGACTGTCCAGCCCCAGCATTTT.

CDR3: CASSFGLDETQYF. As DNA, the CDR3 is TGTGCCAGCAGCTTCGGACTTGACGAGACCCAGTACTTC. The J gene is TRBJ2-5, the V gene TRBV7-3; D may be TRBD2 (5 bases). CDR3 length equals 13 residues. V gave up 3 bases and J gave up 5 bases, with 10 bases separating them. Germline assignment: CDR1 SGHTA and CDR2 FQGTGA.

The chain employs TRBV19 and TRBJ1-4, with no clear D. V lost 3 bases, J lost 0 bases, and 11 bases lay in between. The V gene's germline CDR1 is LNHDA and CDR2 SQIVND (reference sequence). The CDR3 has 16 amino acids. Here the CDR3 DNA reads TGTGCCAGTAGTATTTCGGGGTTTGCAACTAATGAAAAACTGTTTTTT. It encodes CASSISGFATNEKLFF.

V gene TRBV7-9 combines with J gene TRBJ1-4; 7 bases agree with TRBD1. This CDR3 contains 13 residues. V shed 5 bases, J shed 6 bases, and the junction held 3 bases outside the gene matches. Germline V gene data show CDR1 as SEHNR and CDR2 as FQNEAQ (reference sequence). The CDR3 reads CASSRDSDEKLFF. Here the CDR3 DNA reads TGTGCCAGCAGCCGGGACAGCGATGAAAAACTGTTTTTT. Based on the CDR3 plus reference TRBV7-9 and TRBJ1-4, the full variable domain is DTGVSQNPRHKITKRGQNVTFRCDPISEHNRLYWYRQTLGQGPEFLTYFQNEAQLEKSRLLSDRFSAERPKGSFSTLEIQRTEQGDSAMYLCASSRDSDEKLFFGSGTQLSVL.

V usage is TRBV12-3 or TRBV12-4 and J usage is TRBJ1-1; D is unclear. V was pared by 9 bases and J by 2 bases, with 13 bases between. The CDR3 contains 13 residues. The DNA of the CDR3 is TGTGCCAGTCGCCAACTCCTCAACACTGAAGCTTTCTTT. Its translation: CASRQLLNTEAFF.

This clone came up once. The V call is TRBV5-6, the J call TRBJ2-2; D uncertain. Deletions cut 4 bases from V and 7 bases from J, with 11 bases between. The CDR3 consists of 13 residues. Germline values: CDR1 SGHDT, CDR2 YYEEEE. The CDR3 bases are TGTGCCAGCAGCGCGCCATCTCTCGGGGAGCTGTTTTTT. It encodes CASSAPSLGELFF.

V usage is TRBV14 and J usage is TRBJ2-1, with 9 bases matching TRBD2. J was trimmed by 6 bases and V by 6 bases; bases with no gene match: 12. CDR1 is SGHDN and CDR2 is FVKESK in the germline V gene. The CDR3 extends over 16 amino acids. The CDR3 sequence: CASSPRPTSGFNEQFF. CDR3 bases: TGTGCCAGCAGTCCCCGCCCAACTAGCGGGTTCAATGAGCAGTTCTTC.

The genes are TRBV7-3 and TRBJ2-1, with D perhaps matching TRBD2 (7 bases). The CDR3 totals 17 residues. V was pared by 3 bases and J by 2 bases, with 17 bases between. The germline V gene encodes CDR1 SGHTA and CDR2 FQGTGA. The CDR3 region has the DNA TGTGCCAGCAGCTTCGGGGGGCAGCGGAACACCTACAATGAGCAGTTCTTC. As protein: CASSFGGQRNTYNEQFF.